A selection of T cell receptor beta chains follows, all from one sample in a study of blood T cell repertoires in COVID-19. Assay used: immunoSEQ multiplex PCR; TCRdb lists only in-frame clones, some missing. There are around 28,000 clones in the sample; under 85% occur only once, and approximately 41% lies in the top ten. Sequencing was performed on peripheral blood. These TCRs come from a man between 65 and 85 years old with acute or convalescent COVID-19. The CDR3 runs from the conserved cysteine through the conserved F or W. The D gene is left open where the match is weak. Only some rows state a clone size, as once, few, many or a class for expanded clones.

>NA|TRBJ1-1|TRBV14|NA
TGTGCCAGCAGCCAAGATCTGGGGGCCACTGAAGCTTTCTTT
CASSQDLGATEAFF
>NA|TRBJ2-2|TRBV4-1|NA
TGCGCCAGCAGCCAAGGACAGGGACTCACCGGGGAGCTGTTTTTT
CASSQGQGLTGELFF
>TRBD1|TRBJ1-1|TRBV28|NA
TGTGCCAGCAGTTTTTCCGGGACAGGGTTGGCTTTCTTT
CASSFSGTGLAFF
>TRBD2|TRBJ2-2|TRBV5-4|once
TGTGCCAGCAGCCCGGGGGGGTCCACCGGGGAGCTGTTTTTT
CASSPGGSTGELFF
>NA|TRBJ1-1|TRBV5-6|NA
TGTGCCAGCAGCCCCGGGGGCGGGAGGACTGAAGCTTTCTTT
CASSPGGGRTEAFF
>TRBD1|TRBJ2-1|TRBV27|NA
TGTGCCAGCAGACTCGGACAGGCCAACCAATACAATGAGCAGTTCTTC
CASRLGQANQYNEQFF
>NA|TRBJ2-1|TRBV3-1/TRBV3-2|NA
TGTGCCAGCAGCATTGCGGTCCTCTCCTACAATGAGCAGTTCTTC
CASSIAVLSYNEQFF
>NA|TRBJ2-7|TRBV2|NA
TGTGCCAGCAGAGCCAACCAGGGGTACCTTTTGTACGAGCAGTACTTC
CASRANQGYLLYEQYF
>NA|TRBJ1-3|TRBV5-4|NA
TGTGCCAGCAGCCCTTACAGCTCTGGAAACACCATATATTTT
CASSPYSSGNTIYF
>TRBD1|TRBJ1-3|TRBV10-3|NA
TGTGCCATCAGTGCTTTACGGCCGGGACAGGCAGGAAACACCATATATTTT
CAISALRPGQAGNTIYF